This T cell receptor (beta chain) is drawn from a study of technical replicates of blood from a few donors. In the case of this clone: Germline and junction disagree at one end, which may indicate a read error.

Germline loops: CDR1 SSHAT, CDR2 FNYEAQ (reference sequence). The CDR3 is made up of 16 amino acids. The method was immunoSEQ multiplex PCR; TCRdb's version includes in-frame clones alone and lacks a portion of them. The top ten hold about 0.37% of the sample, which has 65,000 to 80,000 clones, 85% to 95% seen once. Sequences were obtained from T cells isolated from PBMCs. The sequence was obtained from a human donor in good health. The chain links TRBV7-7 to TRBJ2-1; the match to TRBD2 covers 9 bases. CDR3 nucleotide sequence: TGTGCTAGCAGTCCTAGCGGGGAAAAGTCGTACAATGAGCAGTTCTTC. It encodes CASSPSGEKSYNEQFF.